These T cell receptor beta chains were read from a single sample in a study of blood T cell repertoires in COVID-19. Repertoires were generated with immunoSEQ multiplex PCR, while TCRdb's copy carries only in-frame clones and drops some. This table holds 150,000 to 200,000 clones, 80% to 90% found once. The sequencing input was peripheral blood. The receptors originated from a man in his forties or fifties with active or convalescent COVID-19. Each CDR3 is given with its conserved first and last residue. Each record gives: CDR3 protein, CDR3 DNA, J gene, D gene, clone size, V gene. The D gene is left open where the match is weak. Clone size is stated in some rows and not others, as once, few, many or a class when expanded.

CDR3: CASSSQGADYGYTF
DNA: TGTGCCAGCAGTTCGCAGGGGGCTGACTATGGCTACACCTTC
J: TRBJ1-2
D: TRBD1
size: once
V: TRBV28

CDR3: CASSADGGRPNEQFF
DNA: TGTGCCAGCAGCGCCGACGGGGGGCGCCCCAATGAGCAGTTCTTC
J: TRBJ2-1
D: -
size: few
V: TRBV9

CDR3: CASSFVQDHGYTF
DNA: TGTGCCAGCAGCTTCGTGCAGGATCATGGCTACACCTTC
J: TRBJ1-2
D: -
size: once
V: TRBV5-4

CDR3: CASTPWAGGPNEQFF
DNA: TGTGCCAGCACCCCTTGGGCGGGGGGGCCCAATGAGCAGTTCTTC
J: TRBJ2-1
D: TRBD2
size: -
V: TRBV5-4

CDR3: CASSHKASGSYEQYF
DNA: TGCGCCAGCAGCCACAAAGCATCTGGTTCCTACGAGCAGTACTTC
J: TRBJ2-7
D: -
size: -
V: TRBV4-1

CDR3: CATSDYNSPGNYGYTF
DNA: TGTGCCACCAGTGACTACAATTCTCCGGGGAACTATGGCTACACCTTC
J: TRBJ1-2
D: -
size: -
V: TRBV24-1

CDR3: CASSLSGQGLIYGYTF
DNA: TGTGCCAGCAGTTTATCGGGACAGGGGCTAATCTATGGCTACACCTTC
J: TRBJ1-2
D: TRBD1
size: -
V: TRBV28

CDR3: CASSQSLARTGELFF
DNA: TGTGCCAGCAGCCAATCACTGGCCAGGACCGGGGAGCTGTTTTTT
J: TRBJ2-2
D: -
size: few
V: TRBV14

CDR3: CAIGRTGVNSPLHF
DNA: TGTGCCATCGGGCGGACAGGGGTTAATTCACCCCTCCACTTT
J: TRBJ1-6
D: TRBD1
size: few
V: TRBV10-3

CDR3: CASSRSDKETQYF
DNA: TGTGCCAGCAGCCGAAGTGACAAAGAGACCCAGTACTTC
J: TRBJ2-5
D: -
size: -
V: TRBV5-4

CDR3: CASSTRSGETQYF
DNA: TGCGCCAGCAGCACCCGCAGCGGAGAGACCCAGTACTTC
J: TRBJ2-5
D: -
size: -
V: TRBV5-1

CDR3: CATSRGDGNTIYF
DNA: TGTGCCACCAGCAGGGGAGATGGAAACACCATATATTTT
J: TRBJ1-3
D: -
size: -
V: TRBV15

CDR3: CASSSGGQGNEKLFF
DNA: TGTGCCAGCAGTTCTGGGGGACAGGGAAATGAAAAACTGTTTTTT
J: TRBJ1-4
D: TRBD1
size: -
V: TRBV28

CDR3: CASSQGNTGMNTGELFF
DNA: TGCGCCAGCAGCCAAGGAAATACAGGGATGAACACCGGGGAGCTGTTTTTT
J: TRBJ2-2
D: -
size: -
V: TRBV4-3

CDR3: CASGTGTLQPQHF
DNA: TGTGCCAGTGGGACAGGGACGTTGCAGCCCCAGCATTTT
J: TRBJ1-5
D: TRBD1
size: -
V: TRBV7-6

CDR3: CASSLERGRGKKETQYF
DNA: TGTGCCAGCAGCTTAGAGAGGGGCAGGGGAAAGAAAGAGACCCAGTACTTC
J: TRBJ2-5
D: -
size: few
V: TRBV11-2

CDR3: CATSRDRQTQGHTIYF
DNA: TGTGCCACCAGCAGAGACCGGCAAACTCAGGGCCACACCATATATTTT
J: TRBJ1-3
D: -
size: -
V: TRBV15

CDR3: CAWSVDTKNIQYF
DNA: TGTGCCTGGAGTGTGGACACCAAAAACATTCAGTACTTC
J: TRBJ2-4
D: -
size: -
V: TRBV30

CDR3: CASSFSGGTQYF
DNA: TGTGCCAGCAGCTTCTCAGGGGGGACGCAGTATTTT
J: TRBJ2-3
D: -
size: -
V: TRBV7-9

CDR3: CASSSQVNSYNEQFF
DNA: TGTGCCAGCAGTTCTCAGGTAAACTCCTACAATGAGCAGTTCTTC
J: TRBJ2-1
D: -
size: -
V: TRBV2

CDR3: CASSLVGQAVSYYGYTF
DNA: TGTGCCAGCAGCTTAGTGGGACAGGCTGTTTCTTACTATGGCTACACCTTC
J: TRBJ1-2
D: TRBD1
size: -
V: TRBV7-8

CDR3: CASSLYSGANVLTF
DNA: TGTGCCAGCAGCTTATACTCTGGGGCCAACGTCCTGACTTTC
J: TRBJ2-6
D: -
size: -
V: TRBV7-2

CDR3: CASSPGTSHLNHGYTF
DNA: TGTGCCAGCAGCCCCGGGACATCACACCTTAACCATGGCTACACCTTC
J: TRBJ1-2
D: -
size: -
V: TRBV5-8

CDR3: CASSEYIASGVTDTQYF
DNA: TGTGCCAGCAGTGAATATATTGCTAGCGGGGTCACAGATACGCAGTATTTT
J: TRBJ2-3
D: TRBD2
size: -
V: TRBV25-1

CDR3: CASSVSETKTDTQYF
DNA: TGTGCCAGCAGCGTGTCCGAAACAAAAACAGATACGCAGTATTTT
J: TRBJ2-3
D: -
size: -
V: TRBV9

CDR3: CASATGGKRAEAFF
DNA: TGTGCCAGCGCCACAGGGGGCAAGAGGGCTGAAGCTTTCTTT
J: TRBJ1-1
D: TRBD1
size: -
V: TRBV6-6

CDR3: CASSSDRVTGSPLHF
DNA: TGTGCCAGTAGTTCGGACAGGGTTACCGGCTCACCCCTCCACTTT
J: TRBJ1-6
D: TRBD1
size: -
V: TRBV19

CDR3: CASSWEQNPNYGYTF
DNA: TGTGCCAGCAGTTGGGAGCAGAACCCTAACTATGGCTACACCTTC
J: TRBJ1-2
D: -
size: -
V: TRBV28

CDR3: CASSFVRTEGYEQYF
DNA: TGTGCCAGCAGTTTCGTTAGAACAGAAGGCTACGAGCAGTACTTC
J: TRBJ2-7
D: -
size: -
V: TRBV27

CDR3: CSAARRGDNEQFF
DNA: TGCAGCGCCGCCCGCAGGGGAGATAATGAGCAGTTCTTC
J: TRBJ2-1
D: -
size: -
V: TRBV29-1

CDR3: CASTNIQGNEKLFF
DNA: TGTGCCAGCACCAATATACAGGGGAACGAAAAACTGTTTTTT
J: TRBJ1-4
D: TRBD1
size: -
V: TRBV28

CDR3: CASSYLFRGRGEQYF
DNA: TGTGCCAGCAGTTATCTGTTCAGGGGGCGTGGGGAGCAGTACTTC
J: TRBJ2-7
D: TRBD1
size: -
V: TRBV28

CDR3: CAWSVRRTATEAFF
DNA: TGTGCCTGGAGTGTACGGAGGACGGCCACTGAAGCTTTCTTT
J: TRBJ1-1
D: -
size: -
V: TRBV30

CDR3: CAISDLDSTEAFF
DNA: TGTGCCATCAGTGACCTTGACAGCACTGAAGCTTTCTTT
J: TRBJ1-1
D: -
size: -
V: TRBV10-3

CDR3: CASSPPGQGASYEQYF
DNA: TGTGCCAGCAGTCCCCCTGGACAGGGGGCCTCCTACGAGCAGTACTTC
J: TRBJ2-7
D: TRBD1
size: -
V: TRBV28

CDR3: CASSTDGLPYVNQPQHF
DNA: TGTGCCAGCAGTACGGACGGACTTCCTTACGTGAATCAGCCCCAGCATTTT
J: TRBJ1-5
D: -
size: -
V: TRBV6-4

CDR3: CASSQGQGGPLNQPQHF
DNA: TGCGCCAGCAGCCAGGGACAGGGGGGACCCCTCAATCAGCCCCAGCATTTT
J: TRBJ1-5
D: TRBD1
size: -
V: TRBV4-1

CDR3: CASSIGQGNTEAFF
DNA: TGTGCCAGTAGTATAGGACAGGGAAACACTGAAGCTTTCTTT
J: TRBJ1-1
D: TRBD1
size: -
V: TRBV19

CDR3: CASSKYTTGVNYGYTF
DNA: TGCGCCAGCAGCAAATACACTACAGGGGTTAACTATGGCTACACCTTC
J: TRBJ1-2
D: TRBD1
size: -
V: TRBV4-1

CDR3: CASSSRLGGTSGANVLTF
DNA: TGTGCCAGCAGCTCCAGGCTTGGGGGGACCTCTGGGGCCAACGTCCTGACTTTC
J: TRBJ2-6
D: -
size: -
V: TRBV7-3

CDR3: CASSGGRGAFF
DNA: TGTGCCAGCAGCGGGGGGAGAGGAGCTTTCTTT
J: TRBJ1-1
D: -
size: few
V: TRBV11-2

CDR3: CASSIFGWAGSNQPQHF
DNA: TGTGCCAGTAGTATTTTCGGTTGGGCAGGGAGCAATCAGCCCCAGCATTTT
J: TRBJ1-5
D: -
size: -
V: TRBV19

CDR3: CASSPGTNTQYF
DNA: TGTGCCAGCAGCCCGGGTACGAATACGCAGTATTTT
J: TRBJ2-3
D: -
size: -
V: TRBV5-6

CDR3: CASSRGLAGDANTGELFF
DNA: TGTGCCAGTAGTAGAGGACTAGCGGGGGACGCGAACACCGGGGAGCTGTTTTTT
J: TRBJ2-2
D: TRBD2
size: -
V: TRBV19

CDR3: CASSEGAGRGTEAFF
DNA: TGTGCCAGCTCAGAGGGGGCAGGACGGGGCACTGAAGCTTTCTTT
J: TRBJ1-1
D: TRBD1
size: -
V: TRBV18

CDR3: CSAGSNYGYTF
DNA: TGCAGTGCGGGCAGTAACTATGGCTACACCTTC
J: TRBJ1-2
D: -
size: few
V: TRBV20-1

CDR3: CAWRSRGGQPQHF
DNA: TGTGCCTGGAGGAGCCGGGGGGGACAGCCCCAGCATTTT
J: TRBJ1-5
D: -
size: -
V: TRBV30

CDR3: CASSLWDRDHEQYF
DNA: TGTGCCAGCAGCTTATGGGACAGGGACCACGAGCAGTACTTC
J: TRBJ2-7
D: TRBD1
size: -
V: TRBV7-2

CDR3: CASSDTTGGDQPQHF
DNA: TGTGCCAGCAGTGATACGACAGGGGGCGATCAGCCCCAGCATTTT
J: TRBJ1-5
D: TRBD1
size: -
V: TRBV25-1

CDR3: CASSVGQGAPTGELFF
DNA: TGTGCCAGCAGCGTGGGACAGGGGGCGCCCACCGGGGAGCTGTTTTTT
J: TRBJ2-2
D: TRBD1
size: once
V: TRBV5-4

CDR3: CASSLTGTTGTEAFF
DNA: TGTGCCAGCAGCTTAACAGGGACAACCGGCACTGAAGCTTTCTTT
J: TRBJ1-1
D: -
size: -
V: TRBV11-3

CDR3: CASSSGEAPSTDTQYF
DNA: TGTGCCAGCAGCTCCGGGGAAGCGCCTAGCACAGATACGCAGTATTTT
J: TRBJ2-3
D: -
size: -
V: TRBV5-8

CDR3: CASSLRTGWGEKLFF
DNA: TGTGCCAGCAGTCTTCGGACAGGGTGGGGTGAAAAACTGTTTTTT
J: TRBJ1-4
D: TRBD1
size: -
V: TRBV14

CDR3: CASSQVSRLSSYNSPLHF
DNA: TGCGCCAGCAGCCAAGTTTCCCGACTAAGCTCCTATAATTCACCCCTCCACTTT
J: TRBJ1-6
D: -
size: -
V: TRBV4-1

CDR3: CASSPDSGAGYTF
DNA: TGTGCCAGCAGCCCGGACAGCGGGGCTGGCTACACCTTC
J: TRBJ1-2
D: -
size: -
V: TRBV6-5

CDR3: CASSQPGDRAYEQYF
DNA: TGCGCCAGCAGCCAACCTGGCGACAGAGCCTACGAGCAGTACTTC
J: TRBJ2-7
D: -
size: -
V: TRBV5-1